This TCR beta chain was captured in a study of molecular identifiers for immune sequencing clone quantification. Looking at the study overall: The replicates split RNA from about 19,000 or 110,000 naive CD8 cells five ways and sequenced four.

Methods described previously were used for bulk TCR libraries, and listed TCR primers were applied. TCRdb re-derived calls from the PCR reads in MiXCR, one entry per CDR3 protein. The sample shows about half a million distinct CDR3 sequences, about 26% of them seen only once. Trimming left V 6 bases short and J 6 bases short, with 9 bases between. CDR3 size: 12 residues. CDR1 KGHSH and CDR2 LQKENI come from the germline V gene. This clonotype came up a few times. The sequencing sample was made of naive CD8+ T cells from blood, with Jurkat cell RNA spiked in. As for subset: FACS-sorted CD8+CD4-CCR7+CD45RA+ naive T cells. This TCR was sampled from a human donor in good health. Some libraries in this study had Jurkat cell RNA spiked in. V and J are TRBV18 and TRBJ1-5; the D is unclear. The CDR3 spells CASSRAPQPQHF. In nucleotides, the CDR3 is TGTGCCAGCTCTAGGGCGCCTCAGCCCCAGCATTTT. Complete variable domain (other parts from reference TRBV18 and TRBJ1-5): NAGVMQNPRHLVRRRGQEARLRCSPMKGHSHVYWYRQLPEEGLKFMVYLQKENIIDESGMPKERFSAEFPKEGPSILRIQQVVRGDSAAYFCASSRAPQPQHFGDGTRLSIL.